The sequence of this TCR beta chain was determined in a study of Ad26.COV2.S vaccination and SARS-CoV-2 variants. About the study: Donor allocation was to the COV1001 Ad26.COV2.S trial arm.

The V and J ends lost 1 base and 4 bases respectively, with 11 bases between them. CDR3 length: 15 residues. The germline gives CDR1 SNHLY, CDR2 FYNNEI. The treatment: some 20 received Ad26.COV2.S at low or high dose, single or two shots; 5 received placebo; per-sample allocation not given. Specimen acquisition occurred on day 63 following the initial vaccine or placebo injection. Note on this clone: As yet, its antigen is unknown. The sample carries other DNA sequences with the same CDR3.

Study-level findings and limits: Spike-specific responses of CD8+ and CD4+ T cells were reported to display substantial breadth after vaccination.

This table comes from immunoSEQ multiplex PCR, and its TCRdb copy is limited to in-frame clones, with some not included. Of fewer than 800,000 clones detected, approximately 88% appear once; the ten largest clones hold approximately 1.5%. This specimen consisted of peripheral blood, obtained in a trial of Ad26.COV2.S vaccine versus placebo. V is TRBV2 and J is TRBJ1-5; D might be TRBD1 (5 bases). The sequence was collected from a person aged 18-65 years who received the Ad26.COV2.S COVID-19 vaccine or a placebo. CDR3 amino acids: CASSEVGGGNQPQHF. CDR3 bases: TGTGCCAGCAGTGAAGTGGGGGGTGGAAATCAGCCCCAGCATTTT.